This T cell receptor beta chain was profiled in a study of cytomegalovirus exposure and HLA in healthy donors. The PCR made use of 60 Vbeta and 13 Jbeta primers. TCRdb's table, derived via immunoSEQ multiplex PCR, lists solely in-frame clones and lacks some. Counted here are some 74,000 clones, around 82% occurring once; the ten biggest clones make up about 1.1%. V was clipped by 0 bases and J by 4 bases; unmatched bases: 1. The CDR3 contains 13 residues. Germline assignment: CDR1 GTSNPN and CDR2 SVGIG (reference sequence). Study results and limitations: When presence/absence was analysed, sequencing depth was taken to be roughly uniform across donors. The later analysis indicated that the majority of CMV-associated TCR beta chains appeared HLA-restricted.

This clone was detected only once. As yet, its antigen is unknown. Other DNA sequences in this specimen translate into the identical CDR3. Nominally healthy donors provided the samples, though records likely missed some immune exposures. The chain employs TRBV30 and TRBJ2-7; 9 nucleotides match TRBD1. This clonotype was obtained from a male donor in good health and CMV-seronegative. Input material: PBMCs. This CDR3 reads CAWSVTGGYEQYF. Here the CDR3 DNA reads TGTGCCTGGAGTGTGACAGGGGGGTACGAGCAGTACTTC.